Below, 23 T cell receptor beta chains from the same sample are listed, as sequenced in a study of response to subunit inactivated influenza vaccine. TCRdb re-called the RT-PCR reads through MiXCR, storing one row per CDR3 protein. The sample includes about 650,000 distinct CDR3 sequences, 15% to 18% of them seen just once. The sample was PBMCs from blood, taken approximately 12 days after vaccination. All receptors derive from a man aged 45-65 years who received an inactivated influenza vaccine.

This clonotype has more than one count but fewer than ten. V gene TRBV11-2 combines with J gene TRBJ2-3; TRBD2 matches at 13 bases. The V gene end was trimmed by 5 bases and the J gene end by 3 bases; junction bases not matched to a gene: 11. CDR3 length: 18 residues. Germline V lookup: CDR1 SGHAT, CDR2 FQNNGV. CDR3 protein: CASSIGTSGIFRTDTQYF. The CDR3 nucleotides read TGTGCCAGCAGCATCGGGACTAGCGGGATTTTCAGGACAGATACGCAGTATTTT.

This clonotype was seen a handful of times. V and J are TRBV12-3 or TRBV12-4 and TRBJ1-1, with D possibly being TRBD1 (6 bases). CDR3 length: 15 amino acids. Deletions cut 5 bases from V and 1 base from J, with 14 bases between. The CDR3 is CASSIQQGANTEAFF. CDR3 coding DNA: TGTGCCAGCAGTATCCAACAGGGCGCGAACACTGAAGCTTTCTTT.

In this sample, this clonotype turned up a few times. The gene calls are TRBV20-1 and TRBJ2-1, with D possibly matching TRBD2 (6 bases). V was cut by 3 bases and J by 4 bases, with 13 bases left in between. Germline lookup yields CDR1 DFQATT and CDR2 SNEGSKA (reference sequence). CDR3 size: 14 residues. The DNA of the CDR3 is TGCAGTGCTAGTGTGGCGGGATTGTACAATGAGCAGTTCTTC. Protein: CSASVAGLYNEQFF.

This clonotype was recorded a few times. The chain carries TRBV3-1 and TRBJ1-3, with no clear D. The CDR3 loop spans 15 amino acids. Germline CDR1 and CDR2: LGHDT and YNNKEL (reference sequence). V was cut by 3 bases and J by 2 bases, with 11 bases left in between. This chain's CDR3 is CASSHNPVTGNTIYF. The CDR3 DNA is TGTGCCAGCAGCCATAATCCAGTCACTGGAAACACCATATATTTT.

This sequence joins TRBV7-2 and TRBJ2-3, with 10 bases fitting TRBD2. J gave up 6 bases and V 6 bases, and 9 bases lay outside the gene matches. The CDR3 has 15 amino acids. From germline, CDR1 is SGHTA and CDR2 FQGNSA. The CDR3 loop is CASSSTSGLGDTQYF. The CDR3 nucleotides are TGTGCCAGCAGTTCGACTAGCGGGTTGGGGGATACGCAGTATTTT.

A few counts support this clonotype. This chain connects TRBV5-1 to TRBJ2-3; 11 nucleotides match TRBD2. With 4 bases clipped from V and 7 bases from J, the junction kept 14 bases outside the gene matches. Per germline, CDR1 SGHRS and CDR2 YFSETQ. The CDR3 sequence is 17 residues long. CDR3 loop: CASSLRITSGSLNTQYF. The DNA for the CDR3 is TGCGCCAGCAGCCTACGTATAACTAGCGGGAGCCTTAATACGCAGTATTTT.

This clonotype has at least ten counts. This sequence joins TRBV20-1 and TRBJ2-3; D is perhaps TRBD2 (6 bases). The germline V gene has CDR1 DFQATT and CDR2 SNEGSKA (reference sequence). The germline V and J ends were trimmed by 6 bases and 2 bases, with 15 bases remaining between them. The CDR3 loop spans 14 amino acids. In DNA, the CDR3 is TGCAGTGCCGGAGGGGCTAGCCTCACAGATACGCAGTATTTT. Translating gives CSAGGASLTDTQYF.

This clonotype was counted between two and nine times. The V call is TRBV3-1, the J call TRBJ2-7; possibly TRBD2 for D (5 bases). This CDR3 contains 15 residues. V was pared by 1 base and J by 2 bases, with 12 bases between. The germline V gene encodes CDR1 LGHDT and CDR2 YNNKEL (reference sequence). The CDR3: CASSQGPGSAYEQYF. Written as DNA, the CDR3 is TGTGCCAGCAGCCAAGGTCCGGGGTCCGCCTACGAGCAGTACTTC.

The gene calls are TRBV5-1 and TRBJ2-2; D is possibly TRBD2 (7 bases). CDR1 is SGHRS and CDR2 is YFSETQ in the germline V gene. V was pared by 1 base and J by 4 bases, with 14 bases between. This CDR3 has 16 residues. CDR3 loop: CASSLNAAGATGELFF. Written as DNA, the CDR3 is TGCGCCAGCAGCTTGAACGCGGCGGGGGCCACCGGGGAGCTGTTTTTT.

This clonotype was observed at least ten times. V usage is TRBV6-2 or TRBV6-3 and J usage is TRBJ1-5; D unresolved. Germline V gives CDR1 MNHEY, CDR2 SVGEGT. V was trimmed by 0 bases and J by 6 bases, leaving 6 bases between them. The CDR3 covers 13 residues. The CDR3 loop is CASSYSTRQPQHF. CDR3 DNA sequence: TGTGCCAGCAGTTACTCGACGCGTCAGCCCCAGCATTTT.

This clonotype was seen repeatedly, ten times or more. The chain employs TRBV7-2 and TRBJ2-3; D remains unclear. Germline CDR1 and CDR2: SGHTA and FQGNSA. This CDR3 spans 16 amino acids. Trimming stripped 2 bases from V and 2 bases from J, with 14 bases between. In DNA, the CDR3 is TGTGCCAGCAGCTTAAGCCCGGTCAAGCACACAGATACGCAGTATTTT. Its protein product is CASSLSPVKHTDTQYF.

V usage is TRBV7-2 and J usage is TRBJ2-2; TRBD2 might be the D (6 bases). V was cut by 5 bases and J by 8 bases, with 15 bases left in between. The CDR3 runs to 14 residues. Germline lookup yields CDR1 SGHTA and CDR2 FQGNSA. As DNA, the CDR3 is TGTGCCAGCAGCCCCCGACGGAGGGGAGGGGAGCTGTTTTTT. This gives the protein CASSPRRRGGELFF.

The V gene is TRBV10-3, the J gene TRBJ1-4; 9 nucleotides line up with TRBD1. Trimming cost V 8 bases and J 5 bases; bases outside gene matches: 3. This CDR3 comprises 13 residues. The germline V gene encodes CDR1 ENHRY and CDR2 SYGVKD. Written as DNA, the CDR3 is TGTGCCATCTCCGGGACAGGGAATGAAAAACTGTTTTTT. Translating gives CAISGTGNEKLFF.

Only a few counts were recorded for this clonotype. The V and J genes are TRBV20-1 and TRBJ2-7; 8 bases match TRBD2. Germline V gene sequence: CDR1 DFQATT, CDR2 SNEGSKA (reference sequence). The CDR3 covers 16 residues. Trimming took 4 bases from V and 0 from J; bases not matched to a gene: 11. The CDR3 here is CSATGTSGDLSYEQYF. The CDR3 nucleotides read TGCAGTGCTACCGGAACTAGCGGAGACCTCTCCTACGAGCAGTACTTC.

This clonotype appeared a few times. CDR3 loop: CASSWGLTSYNEQFF. For the CDR3, the DNA is TGTGCCAGCAGCTGGGGACTGACATCCTACAATGAGCAGTTCTTC. The chain employs TRBV7-9 and TRBJ2-1; D is possibly TRBD2 (6 bases). Between the trimmed V and J ends, which lost 4 bases and 1 base, there was a span of 11 bases. CDR3 length: 15 residues. Germline-derived CDR1 and CDR2 are SEHNR and FQNEAQ (reference sequence).

CDR3 residues: CASTNLQGFNTGELFF. The CDR3 DNA sequence: TGTGCCAGCACCAACCTACAGGGGTTCAACACCGGGGAGCTGTTTTTT. V gene TRBV6-2 or TRBV6-3 combines with J gene TRBJ2-2, with 7 bases lining up with TRBD1. The ends lost 7 bases at V and 2 bases at J; junction bases unmatched: 10. This CDR3 contains 16 residues. Germline V gene data show CDR1 as MNHEY and CDR2 as SVGEGT.

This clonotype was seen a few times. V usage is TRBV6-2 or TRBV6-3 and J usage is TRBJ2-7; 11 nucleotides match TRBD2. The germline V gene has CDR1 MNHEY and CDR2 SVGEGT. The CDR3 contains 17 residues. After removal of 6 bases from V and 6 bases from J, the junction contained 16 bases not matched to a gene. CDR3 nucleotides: TGTGCCAGCAGCCCCAGAAATCTAGCGGGAGGTCGCGTCGAGCAGTACTTC. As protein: CASSPRNLAGGRVEQYF.

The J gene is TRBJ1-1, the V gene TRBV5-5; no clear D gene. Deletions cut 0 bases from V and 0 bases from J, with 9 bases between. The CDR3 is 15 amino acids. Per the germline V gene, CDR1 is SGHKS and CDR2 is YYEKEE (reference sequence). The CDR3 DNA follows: TGTGCCAGCAGCTTGGGGGGAAATATGAACACTGAAGCTTTCTTT. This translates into CASSLGGNMNTEAFF.

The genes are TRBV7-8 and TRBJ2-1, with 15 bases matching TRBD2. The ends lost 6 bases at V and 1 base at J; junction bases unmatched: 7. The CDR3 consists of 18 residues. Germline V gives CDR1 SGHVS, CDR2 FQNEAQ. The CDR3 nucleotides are TGTGCCAGCAGTAAACCGGGACTAGCGGGAGGTTCCTACAATGAGCAGTTCTTC. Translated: CASSKPGLAGGSYNEQFF.

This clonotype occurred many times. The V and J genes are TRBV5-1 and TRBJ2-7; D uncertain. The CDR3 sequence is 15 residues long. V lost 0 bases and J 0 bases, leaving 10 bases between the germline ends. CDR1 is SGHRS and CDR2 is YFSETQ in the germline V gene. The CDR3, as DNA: TGCGCCAGCAGCTTGGGAAGGGAAACCTCCTACGAGCAGTACTTC. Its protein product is CASSLGRETSYEQYF.

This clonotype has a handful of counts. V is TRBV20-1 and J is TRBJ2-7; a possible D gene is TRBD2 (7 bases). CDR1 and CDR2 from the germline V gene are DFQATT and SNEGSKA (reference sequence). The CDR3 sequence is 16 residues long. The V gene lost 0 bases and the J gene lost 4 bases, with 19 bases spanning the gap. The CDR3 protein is CSARDVSGGGGYEQYF. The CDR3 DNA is TGCAGTGCTAGAGATGTTTCGGGGGGCGGTGGTTACGAGCAGTACTTC.

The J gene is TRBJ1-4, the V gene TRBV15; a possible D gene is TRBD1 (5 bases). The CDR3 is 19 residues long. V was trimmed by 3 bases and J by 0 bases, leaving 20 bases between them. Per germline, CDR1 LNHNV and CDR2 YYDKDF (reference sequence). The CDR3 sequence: CATSSSAGLPESTNEKLFF. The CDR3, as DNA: TGTGCCACCAGCAGTTCTGCGGGACTGCCAGAGTCAACTAATGAAAAACTGTTTTTT. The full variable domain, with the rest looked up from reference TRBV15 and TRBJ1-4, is DAMVIQNPRYQVTQFGKPVTLSCSQTLNHNVMYWYQQKSSQAPKLLFHYYDKDFNNEADTPDNFQSRRPNTSFCFLDIRSPGLGDTAMYLCATSSSAGLPESTNEKLFFGSGTQLSVL.

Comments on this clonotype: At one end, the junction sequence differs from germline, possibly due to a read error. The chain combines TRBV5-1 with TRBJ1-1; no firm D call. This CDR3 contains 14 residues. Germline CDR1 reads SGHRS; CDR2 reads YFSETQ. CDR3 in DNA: TGCGCCAGCAGCAGCTCACACGGGAACACTGAATCTTTCTTT. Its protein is CASSSSHGNTESFF.